The 5 T cell receptor beta chains listed next were all sequenced from one sample in a study of blood T cell repertoires in COVID-19. Measured with immunoSEQ multiplex PCR; TCRdb has only the in-frame clones, and not every one. This table has some 72,000 clones, around 90% appearing once. Sequencing was done on a sample of peripheral blood. These receptors were taken from a man over 45 with active COVID-19.

CDR3 in DNA: TGTGCCAGTAGTATAGATCCCGGGAATATCAATGAGCAGTTCTTC. It encodes CASSIDPGNINEQFF. V usage is TRBV19 and J usage is TRBJ2-1; weak D call: TRBD2 (5 bases). CDR1 and CDR2 from the germline V gene are LNHDA and SQIVND (reference sequence). The V and J ends lost 0 bases and 6 bases respectively, with 12 bases between them. This CDR3 comprises 15 residues.

The gene calls are TRBV14 and TRBJ2-7, with 8 bases aligning to TRBD2. CDR1 is SGHDN, CDR2 FVKESK, per germline. V lost 4 bases to trimming and J lost 3 bases; unmatched junction nucleotides: 14. The CDR3 is 17 residues long. CDR3: CASSPAYLAGARYEQYF. CDR3 sequence (DNA): TGTGCCAGCAGCCCCGCGTATCTAGCGGGCGCCCGCTACGAGCAGTACTTC.

The J gene is TRBJ2-3, the V gene TRBV6-4, with TRBD2 as a possible D gene (6 bases). V lost 4 bases and J 1 base, leaving 6 bases between the germline ends. This CDR3 has 13 residues. CDR1 and CDR2 (germline): MRHNA, SNTAGT. CDR3 in DNA: TGTGCCAGCAGTGCTAGCGGCACAGATACGCAGTATTTT. This translates into CASSASGTDTQYF.

The rearrangement joins TRBV2 to TRBJ2-2, with 10 positions matching TRBD1. The germline V gene has CDR1 SNHLY and CDR2 FYNNEI. There are 15 residues in the CDR3. V trimming: 3 bases; J trimming: 3 bases; junction bases outside the gene matches: 1. In DNA form, the CDR3 reads TGTGCCAGCAGTGAGACAGGGGGCGACACCGGGGAGCTGTTTTTT. This sequence encodes CASSETGGDTGELFF.

V is TRBV21-1 and J is TRBJ1-5; the table's D call, TRBD1, has no DNA check behind it. TRBV21-1 is a pseudogene locus. CDR3 length: 17 residues. CDR3 in amino acids: CASSKGSQGALSQPQHF. CDR3 in DNA: TGTGCCAGCAGCAAAGGTAGTCAGGGGGCGTTGTCCCAGCCCCAGCATTTT.